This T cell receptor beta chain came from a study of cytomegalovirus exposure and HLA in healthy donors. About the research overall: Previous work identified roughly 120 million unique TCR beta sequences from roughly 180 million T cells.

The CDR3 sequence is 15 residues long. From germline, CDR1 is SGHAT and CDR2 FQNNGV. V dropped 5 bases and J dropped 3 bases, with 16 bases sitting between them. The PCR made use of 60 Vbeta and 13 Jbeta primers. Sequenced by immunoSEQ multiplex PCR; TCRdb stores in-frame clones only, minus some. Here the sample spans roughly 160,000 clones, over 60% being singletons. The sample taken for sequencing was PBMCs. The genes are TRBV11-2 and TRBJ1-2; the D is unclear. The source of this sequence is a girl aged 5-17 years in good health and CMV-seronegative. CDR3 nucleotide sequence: TGTGCCAGCAGCCCCCGGCAGGTTGCCTACTATGGCTACACCTTC. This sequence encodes CASSPRQVAYYGYTF.